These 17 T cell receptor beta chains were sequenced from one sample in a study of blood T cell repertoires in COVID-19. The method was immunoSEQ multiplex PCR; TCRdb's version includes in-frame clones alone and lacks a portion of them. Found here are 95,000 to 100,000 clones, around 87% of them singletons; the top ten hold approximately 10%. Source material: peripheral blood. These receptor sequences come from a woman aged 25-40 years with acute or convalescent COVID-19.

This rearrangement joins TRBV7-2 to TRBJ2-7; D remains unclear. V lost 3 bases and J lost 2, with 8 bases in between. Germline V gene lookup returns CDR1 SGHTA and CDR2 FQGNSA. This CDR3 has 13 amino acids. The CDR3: CASSLGSPYEQYF. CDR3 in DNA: TGTGCCAGCAGCTTGGGCAGTCCCTACGAGCAGTACTTC.

The CDR3 is CASSLGRGQGGYNEQFF. DNA for the CDR3: TGTGCCAGCAGCTTAGGTAGGGGACAGGGAGGCTACAATGAGCAGTTCTTC. This chain joins TRBV13 and TRBJ2-1; 9 positions agree with TRBD1. The length of the CDR3 is 17 residues. Germline CDR1 is PRHDT and CDR2 is FYEKMQ (reference sequence). The V gene end was trimmed by 0 bases and the J gene end by 3 bases; junction bases not matched to a gene: 6. Based on the CDR3 plus reference TRBV13 and TRBJ2-1, the full variable domain is AAGVIQSPRHLIKEKRETATLKCYPIPRHDTVYWYQQGPGQDPQFLISFYEKMQSDKGSIPDRFSAQQFSDYHSELNMSSLELGDSALYFCASSLGRGQGGYNEQFFGPGTRLTVL.

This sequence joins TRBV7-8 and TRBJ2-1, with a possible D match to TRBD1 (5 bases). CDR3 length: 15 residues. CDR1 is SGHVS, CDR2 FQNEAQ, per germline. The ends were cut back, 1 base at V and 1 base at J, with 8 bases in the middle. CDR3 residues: CASSLGQYSYNEQFF. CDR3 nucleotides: TGTGCCAGCAGCTTAGGACAGTATTCCTACAATGAGCAGTTCTTC. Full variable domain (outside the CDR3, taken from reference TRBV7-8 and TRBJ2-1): GAGVSQSPRYKVAKRGQDVALRCDPISGHVSLFWYQQALGQGPEFLTYFQNEAQLDKSGLPSDRFFAERPEGSVSTLKIQRTQQEDSAVYLCASSLGQYSYNEQFFGPGTRLTVL.

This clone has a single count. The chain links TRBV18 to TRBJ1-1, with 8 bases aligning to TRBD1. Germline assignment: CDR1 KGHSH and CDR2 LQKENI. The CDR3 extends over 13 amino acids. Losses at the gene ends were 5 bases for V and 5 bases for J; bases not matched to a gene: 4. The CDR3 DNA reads TGTGCCAGCTCATCCGACAGGGGAACTGAAGCTTTCTTT. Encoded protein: CASSSDRGTEAFF.

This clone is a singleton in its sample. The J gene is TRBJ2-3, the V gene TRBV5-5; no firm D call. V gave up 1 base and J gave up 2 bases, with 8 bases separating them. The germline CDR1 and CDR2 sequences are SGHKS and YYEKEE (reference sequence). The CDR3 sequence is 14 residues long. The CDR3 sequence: CASSLILLTDTQYF. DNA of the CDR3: TGTGCCAGCAGCTTGATACTGCTCACAGATACGCAGTATTTT.

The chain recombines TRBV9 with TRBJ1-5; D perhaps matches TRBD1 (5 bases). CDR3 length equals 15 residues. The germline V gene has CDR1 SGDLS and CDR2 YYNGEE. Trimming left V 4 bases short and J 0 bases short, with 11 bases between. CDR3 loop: CASSPGGTSNQPQHF. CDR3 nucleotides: TGTGCCAGCAGCCCCGGGGGGACTAGCAATCAGCCCCAGCATTTT.

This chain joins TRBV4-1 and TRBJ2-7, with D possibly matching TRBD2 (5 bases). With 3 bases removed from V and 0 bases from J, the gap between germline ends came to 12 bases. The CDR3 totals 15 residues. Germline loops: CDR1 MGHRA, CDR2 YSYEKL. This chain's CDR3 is CASSQIVGDSYEQYF. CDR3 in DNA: TGCGCCAGCAGCCAGATTGTGGGAGACTCCTACGAGCAGTACTTC.

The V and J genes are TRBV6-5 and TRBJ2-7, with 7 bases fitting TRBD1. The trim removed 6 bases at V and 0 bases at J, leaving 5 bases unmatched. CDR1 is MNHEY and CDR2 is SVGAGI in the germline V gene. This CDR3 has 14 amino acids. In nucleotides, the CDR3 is TGTGCCAGCAGCCTTGGACAGGACTCCTACGAGCAGTACTTC. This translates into CASSLGQDSYEQYF.

The DNA for the CDR3 is TGTGCCAGCAGCTCCCCTGGGACAGGGATCAACGAGCAGTACTTC. Translation: CASSSPGTGINEQYF. This chain joins TRBV5-6 and TRBJ2-7, with 9 bases aligning to TRBD1. Germline assignment: CDR1 SGHDT and CDR2 YYEEEE. V was pared by 3 bases and J by 5 bases, with 9 bases of the junction left unmatched. This CDR3 has 15 amino acids.

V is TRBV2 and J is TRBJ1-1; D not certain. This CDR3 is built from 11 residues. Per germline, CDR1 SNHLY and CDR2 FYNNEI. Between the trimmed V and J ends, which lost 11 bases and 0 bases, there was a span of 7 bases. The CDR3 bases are TGTGCCTCCCCTATGAACACTGAAGCTTTCTTT. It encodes CASPMNTEAFF.

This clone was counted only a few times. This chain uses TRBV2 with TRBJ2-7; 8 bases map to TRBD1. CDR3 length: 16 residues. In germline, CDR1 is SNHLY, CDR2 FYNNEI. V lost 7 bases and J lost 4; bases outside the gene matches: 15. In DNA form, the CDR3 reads TGTGCCAGCACCAGAACCGGGACAGGAGGGAGGTACGAGCAGTACTTC. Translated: CASTRTGTGGRYEQYF.

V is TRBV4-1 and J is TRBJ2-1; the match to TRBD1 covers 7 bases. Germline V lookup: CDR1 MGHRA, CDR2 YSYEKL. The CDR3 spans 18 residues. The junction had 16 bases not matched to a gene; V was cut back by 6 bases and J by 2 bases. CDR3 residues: CASSLRGRGQGTYNEQFF. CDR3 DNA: TGCGCCAGCAGTCTTAGAGGTAGGGGGCAGGGAACCTACAATGAGCAGTTCTTC.

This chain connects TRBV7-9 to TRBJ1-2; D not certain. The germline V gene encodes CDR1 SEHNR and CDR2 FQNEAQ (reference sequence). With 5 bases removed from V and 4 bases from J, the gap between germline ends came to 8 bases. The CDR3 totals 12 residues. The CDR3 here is CASSRESYGYTF. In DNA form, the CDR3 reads TGTGCCAGCAGCCGTGAGTCCTATGGCTACACCTTC.

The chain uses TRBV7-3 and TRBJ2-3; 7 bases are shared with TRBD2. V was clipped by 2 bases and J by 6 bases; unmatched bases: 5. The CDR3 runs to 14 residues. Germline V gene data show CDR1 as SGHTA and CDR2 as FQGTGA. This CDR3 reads CASSLGGGEDTQYF. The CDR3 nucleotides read TGTGCCAGCAGCTTAGGCGGGGGTGAGGATACGCAGTATTTT.

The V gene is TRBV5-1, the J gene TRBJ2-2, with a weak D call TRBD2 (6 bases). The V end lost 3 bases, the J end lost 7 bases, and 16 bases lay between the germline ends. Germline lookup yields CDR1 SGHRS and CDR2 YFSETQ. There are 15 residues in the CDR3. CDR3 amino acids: CASSSLTSTDGELFF. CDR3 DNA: TGCGCCAGCAGCTCACTTACTAGCACGGACGGGGAGCTGTTTTTT. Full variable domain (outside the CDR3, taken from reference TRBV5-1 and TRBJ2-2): KAGVTQTPRYLIKTRGQQVTLSCSPISGHRSVSWYQQTPGQGLQFLFEYFSETQRNKGNFPGRFSGRQFSNSRSEMNVSTLELGDSALYLCASSSLTSTDGELFFGEGSRLTVL.

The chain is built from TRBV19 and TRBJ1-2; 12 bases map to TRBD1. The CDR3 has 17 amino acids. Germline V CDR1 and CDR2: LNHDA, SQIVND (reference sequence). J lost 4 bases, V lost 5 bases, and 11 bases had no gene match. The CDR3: CASSPGTGGGLTYGYTF. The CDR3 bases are TGTGCCAGTAGTCCCGGGACAGGGGGCGGTCTCACCTATGGCTACACCTTC.

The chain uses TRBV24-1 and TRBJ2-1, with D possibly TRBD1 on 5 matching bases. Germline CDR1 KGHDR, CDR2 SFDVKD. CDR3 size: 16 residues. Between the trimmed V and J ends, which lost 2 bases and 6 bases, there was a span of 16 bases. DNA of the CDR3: TGTGCCACCAGTGATTGGGCCTCATCCCAGGGCAATGAGCAGTTCTTC. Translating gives CATSDWASSQGNEQFF.